These 20 T cell receptor beta chains were all obtained from the same sample, sequenced in a study of blood T cell repertoires in COVID-19. Generated by immunoSEQ multiplex PCR, the TCRdb table keeps only in-frame clones and is missing some. The sample carries 250,000 to 400,000 clones, roughly 90% recorded once. The sample taken for sequencing was peripheral blood. The receptors come from a woman in her thirties with COVID-19, enrolled during active disease.

CDR3: CAISETTSATYNEQFF. The CDR3, as DNA: TGTGCCATCAGTGAAACGACTAGCGCGACCTACAATGAGCAGTTCTTC. V is TRBV10-3 and J is TRBJ2-1, with 8 bases identical to TRBD2. This CDR3 spans 16 amino acids. J gave up 2 bases and V 3 bases, and 6 bases lay outside the gene matches. In germline, CDR1 is ENHRY, CDR2 SYGVKD.

The chain uses TRBV28 and TRBJ2-7; the match to TRBD2 covers 7 bases. Trimming cost V 4 bases and J 3 bases; bases outside gene matches: 9. There are 15 residues in the CDR3. Per the germline V gene, CDR1 is MDHEN and CDR2 is SYDVKM. The CDR3 spells CASSSNLADLYEQYF. In DNA, the CDR3 is TGTGCCAGCAGTTCCAATCTAGCGGACCTCTACGAGCAGTACTTC. Supplemented by reference TRBV28 and TRBJ2-7, the full variable domain reads DVKVTQSSRYLVKRTGEKVFLECVQDMDHENMFWYRQDPGLGLRLIYFSYDVKMKEKGDIPEGYSVSREKKERFSLILESASTNQTSMYLCASSSNLADLYEQYFGPGTRLTVT.

V and J are TRBV5-1 and TRBJ1-2; TRBD1 matches 7 bases. Trimming cost V 4 bases and J 5 bases; bases outside gene matches: 8. CDR1 is SGHRS, CDR2 YFSETQ, per germline. The CDR3 sequence is 14 residues long. The CDR3 protein is CASSPTGERYGYTF. CDR3 nucleotides: TGCGCCAGCAGCCCTACAGGGGAGAGGTATGGCTACACCTTC. Drawing the rest from reference TRBV5-1 and TRBJ1-2, the complete variable domain is KAGVTQTPRYLIKTRGQQVTLSCSPISGHRSVSWYQQTPGQGLQFLFEYFSETQRNKGNFPGRFSGRQFSNSRSEMNVSTLELGDSALYLCASSPTGERYGYTFGSGTRLTVV.

The V call is TRBV6-4, the J call TRBJ1-2; the D gene is possibly TRBD1 (6 bases). The CDR3 contains 16 residues. Germline loops: CDR1 MRHNA, CDR2 SNTAGT. V lost 4 bases and J lost 8, with 23 bases in between. The chain's CDR3 is CASSGPGQYNWDGYTF. The CDR3 nucleotides read TGTGCCAGCAGTGGCCCCGGACAGTACAATTGGGACGGCTACACCTTC.

Concerning this clone itself: At one boundary the junction diverges from the germline segment, which might be a read error. The chain uses TRBV29-1 and TRBJ2-1; TRBD2 matches 10 bases. This CDR3 is built from 16 residues. Germline lookup yields CDR1 SQVTM and CDR2 ANQGSEA. The CDR3 loop is CSVDIGLAENYNGQFF. CDR3 in DNA: TGCAGCGTTGACATCGGACTAGCGGAAAATTACAATGGGCAGTTCTTC.

This chain joins TRBV29-1 and TRBJ2-5, with TRBD2 identical over 9 bases. Trimming at V came to 3 bases and at J to 0 bases, leaving 2 bases not matched to a gene. Per germline, CDR1 SQVTM and CDR2 ANQGSEA. The CDR3 totals 14 residues. In DNA, the CDR3 is TGCAGCGTTGAGGGACTAGCAGACCAAGAGACCCAGTACTTC. As protein: CSVEGLADQETQYF.

CDR3 nucleotide sequence: TGTGCCAGCAGTTTCTATTATGAGCAGTTCTTC. Its translation: CASSFYYEQFF. The rearrangement links TRBV28 to TRBJ2-1, with unresolved D. The CDR3 is 11 amino acids. Trimming took off 3 bases at V and 8 bases at J, with 5 bases between the two ends. Germline V gene sequence: CDR1 MDHEN, CDR2 SYDVKM.

V is TRBV5-1 and J is TRBJ2-3; 15 nucleotides line up with TRBD2. V shed 0 bases, J shed 5 bases, and the junction held 1 base outside the gene matches. Germline loops: CDR1 SGHRS, CDR2 YFSETQ. The CDR3 has 16 amino acids. CDR3 nucleotide sequence: TGCGCCAGCAGCTTGGGGGGACTAGCGGGAGGAGATACGCAGTATTTT. Protein: CASSLGGLAGGDTQYF.

This rearrangement joins TRBV11-3 to TRBJ2-2; 14 bases map to TRBD2. Germline CDR1 SGHNT, CDR2 YENEEA. The CDR3 has 18 amino acids. The V segment lost 3 bases and the J segment 5 bases; nucleotides outside the gene matches: 8. CDR3 sequence reads: CASSLGTSGRFGTGELFF. The CDR3 DNA sequence: TGTGCCAGCAGCTTGGGGACTAGCGGGAGATTTGGGACCGGGGAGCTGTTTTTT.

Remarks on this clone: Different DNA sequences within this sample yield the same CDR3. This CDR3 is CASSETGAGYTF. The CDR3 DNA is TGTGCCAGCAGTGAAACAGGGGCTGGCTACACCTTC. The chain carries TRBV2 and TRBJ1-2, with 7 bases identical to TRBD1. The trim removed 2 bases at V and 7 bases at J, leaving 1 base unmatched. Germline lookup yields CDR1 SNHLY and CDR2 FYNNEI. This CDR3 is 12 amino acids long.

The chain recombines TRBV2 with TRBJ2-1, with 8 bases lining up with TRBD2. V trimming: 2 bases; J trimming: 1 base; junction bases outside the gene matches: 10. The length of the CDR3 is 18 residues. Germline V gene sequence: CDR1 SNHLY, CDR2 FYNNEI. CDR3 protein: CASSERAGAAGSYNEQFF. CDR3 DNA sequence: TGTGCCAGCAGTGAAAGAGCGGGAGCAGCCGGGTCCTACAATGAGCAGTTCTTC.

The rearrangement links TRBV9 to TRBJ2-3, with TRBD2 as a possible D gene (6 bases). The CDR3 length is 15 residues. Germline V CDR1 and CDR2: SGDLS, YYNGEE. Trimming cost V 2 bases and J 6 bases, with 16 bases left between them. As DNA, the CDR3 is TGTGCCAGCAGCGTTGTCGACGGGACTTACGATACGCAGTATTTT. Translated: CASSVVDGTYDTQYF.

The chain couples TRBV5-5 to TRBJ2-3; D possibly corresponds to TRBD1 (6 bases). Germline V lookup: CDR1 SGHKS, CDR2 YYEKEE (reference sequence). V was trimmed by 3 bases and J by 2 bases, leaving 16 bases between them. The CDR3 extends over 16 amino acids. In DNA, the CDR3 is TGTGCCAGCAGCTCCTTTGTACAGGGAGTCACAGATACGCAGTATTTT. It yields the protein CASSSFVQGVTDTQYF.

The chain recombines TRBV10-2 with TRBJ2-2; TRBD2 matches at 8 bases. V was pared by 8 bases and J by 6 bases, with 11 bases of the junction left unmatched. This CDR3 has 15 residues. Per germline, CDR1 WSHSY and CDR2 SAAADI. The DNA of the CDR3 is TGCGCCAGCCTACGGACTAGCCGGGCCGCCGGGGAGCTGTTTTTT. As protein: CASLRTSRAAGELFF.

This chain joins TRBV24-1 and TRBJ2-1, with 10 bases identical to TRBD1. Germline V lookup: CDR1 KGHDR, CDR2 SFDVKD. CDR3 length: 15 amino acids. V trimming: 5 bases; J trimming: 8 bases; junction bases outside the gene matches: 8. Here the CDR3 reads CATSGSRDRGDEQFF. The CDR3 coding sequence is TGTGCCACCAGTGGAAGTCGGGACAGGGGCGATGAGCAGTTCTTC.

V and J are TRBV7-9 and TRBJ1-1; D might be TRBD1 (5 bases). Germline loops: CDR1 SEHNR, CDR2 FQNEAQ (reference sequence). This CDR3 comprises 15 residues. Trimming pared 1 base from V and 4 bases from J, leaving 13 bases between. The chain's CDR3 is CASSLDGAPRTEAFF. The CDR3 bases are TGTGCCAGCAGCTTAGATGGGGCACCGCGCACTGAAGCTTTCTTT.

The CDR3 nucleotides are TGCGCCAGCAGTGAGCCGGGACAGGGCACAGATACGCAGTATTTT. It specifies CASSEPGQGTDTQYF. J is TRBJ2-3 and V is TRBV10-1, with 8 nucleotides matching TRBD1. CDR3 length equals 15 residues. In germline, CDR1 is WNHNN, CDR2 SYGVQD (reference sequence). Germline trimming cut 2 bases from V and 1 base from J; bases unmatched to any gene: 2.

This chain connects TRBV6-1 to TRBJ2-6; D is possibly TRBD1 (5 bases). The V and J ends lost 2 bases and 2 bases respectively, with 16 bases between them. The V gene's germline CDR1 is MNHNS and CDR2 SASEGT. This CDR3 comprises 18 residues. Here the CDR3 DNA reads TGTGCCAGCAGTGAAAGGGGCGACTTCGGAGCTGGGGCCAACGTCCTGACTTTC. It yields the protein CASSERGDFGAGANVLTF.

This chain joins TRBV14 and TRBJ2-2; 10 bases line up with TRBD2. Trimming removed 1 base from V and 4 bases from J; junction bases left unmatched: 3. This CDR3 contains 16 residues. Germline loops: CDR1 SGHDN, CDR2 FVKESK. The chain's CDR3 is CASSQGGLAFTGELFF. The CDR3 nucleotides read TGTGCCAGCAGCCAAGGGGGACTAGCGTTCACCGGGGAGCTGTTTTTT. The variable domain in full, completed from reference TRBV14 and TRBJ2-2, reads EAGVTQFPSHSVIEKGQTVTLRCDPISGHDNLYWYRRVMGKEIKFLLHFVKESKQDESGMPNNRFLAERTGGTYSTLKVQPAELEDSGVYFCASSQGGLAFTGELFFGEGSRLTVL.

This chain uses TRBV7-9 with TRBJ1-1, with unresolved D. The CDR3 has 16 amino acids. Germline V gene data show CDR1 as SEHNR and CDR2 as FQNEAQ (reference sequence). Trimming stripped 4 bases from V and 3 bases from J, with 18 bases between. CDR3 DNA: TGTGCCAGCAGCTACCTCATCGGGAGCGGGGACACTGAAGCTTTCTTT. Its protein is CASSYLIGSGDTEAFF.